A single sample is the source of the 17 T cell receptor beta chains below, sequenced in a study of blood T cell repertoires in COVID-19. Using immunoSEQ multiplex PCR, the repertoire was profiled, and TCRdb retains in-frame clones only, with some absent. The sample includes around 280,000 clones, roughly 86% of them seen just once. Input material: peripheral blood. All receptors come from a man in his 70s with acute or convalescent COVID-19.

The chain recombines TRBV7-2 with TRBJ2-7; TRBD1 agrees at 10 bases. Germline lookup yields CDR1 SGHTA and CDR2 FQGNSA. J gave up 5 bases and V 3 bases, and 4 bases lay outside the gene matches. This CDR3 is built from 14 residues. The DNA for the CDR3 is TGTGCCAGCAGCTTCCGGGACAGGGGTGACGAGCAGTACTTC. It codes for CASSFRDRGDEQYF. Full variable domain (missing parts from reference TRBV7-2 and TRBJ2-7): GAGVSQSPSNKVTEKGKDVELRCDPISGHTALYWYRQSLGQGLEFLIYFQGNSAPDKSGLPSDRFSAERTGGSVSTLTIQRTQQEDSAVYLCASSFRDRGDEQYFGPGTRLTVT.

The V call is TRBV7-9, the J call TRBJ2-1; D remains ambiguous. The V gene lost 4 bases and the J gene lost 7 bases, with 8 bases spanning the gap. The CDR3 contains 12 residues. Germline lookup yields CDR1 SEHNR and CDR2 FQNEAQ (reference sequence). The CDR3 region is CASSSPSNEQFF. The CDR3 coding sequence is TGTGCCAGCAGCTCCCCCTCTAATGAGCAGTTCTTC.

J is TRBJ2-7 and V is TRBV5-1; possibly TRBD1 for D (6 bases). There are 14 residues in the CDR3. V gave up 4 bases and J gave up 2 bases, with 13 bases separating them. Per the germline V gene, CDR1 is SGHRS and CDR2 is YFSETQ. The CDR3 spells CASSVTGGTYEQYF. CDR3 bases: TGCGCCAGCAGCGTGACAGGCGGCACCTACGAGCAGTACTTC.

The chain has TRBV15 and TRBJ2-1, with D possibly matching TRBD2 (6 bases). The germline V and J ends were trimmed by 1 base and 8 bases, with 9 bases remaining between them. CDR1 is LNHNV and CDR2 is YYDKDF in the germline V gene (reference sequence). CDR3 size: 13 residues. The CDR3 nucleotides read TGTGCCACCAGCAGAGGCGGCGGGGATGAGCAGTTCTTC. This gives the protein CATSRGGGDEQFF. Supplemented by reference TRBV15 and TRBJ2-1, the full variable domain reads DAMVIQNPRYQVTQFGKPVTLSCSQTLNHNVMYWYQQKSSQAPKLLFHYYDKDFNNEADTPDNFQSRRPNTSFCFLDIRSPGLGDTAMYLCATSRGGGDEQFFGPGTRLTVL.

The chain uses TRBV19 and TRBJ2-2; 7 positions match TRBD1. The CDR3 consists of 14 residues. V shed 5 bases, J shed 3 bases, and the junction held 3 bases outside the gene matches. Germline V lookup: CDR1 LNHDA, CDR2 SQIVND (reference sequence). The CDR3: CASSLDRYTGELFF. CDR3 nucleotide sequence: TGTGCCAGTAGTCTGGACAGGTACACCGGGGAGCTGTTTTTT. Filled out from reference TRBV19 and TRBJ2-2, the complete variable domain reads DGGITQSPKYLFRKEGQNVTLSCEQNLNHDAMYWYRQDPGQGLRLIYYSQIVNDFQKGDIAEGYSVSREKKESFPLTVTSAQKNPTAFYLCASSLDRYTGELFFGEGSRLTVL.

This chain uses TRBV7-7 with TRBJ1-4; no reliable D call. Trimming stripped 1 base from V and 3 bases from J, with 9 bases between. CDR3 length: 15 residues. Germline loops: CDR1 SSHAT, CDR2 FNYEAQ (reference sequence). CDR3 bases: TGTGCCAGCAGCTTAGGAGGTCGGGCTAATGAAAAACTGTTTTTT. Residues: CASSLGGRANEKLFF.

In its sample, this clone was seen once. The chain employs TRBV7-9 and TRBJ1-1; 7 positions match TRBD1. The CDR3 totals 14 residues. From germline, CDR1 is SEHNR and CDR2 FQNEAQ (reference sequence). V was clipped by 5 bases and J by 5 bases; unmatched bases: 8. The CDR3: CASSQEQGFTEAFF. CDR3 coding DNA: TGTGCCAGCAGCCAAGAACAGGGGTTTACTGAAGCTTTCTTT.

The CDR3 DNA sequence: TGTGCCAGCAGCTTAGTGACGGGGGCAGATACGCAGTATTTT. This encodes CASSLVTGADTQYF. The V gene is TRBV7-2, the J gene TRBJ2-3, with D possibly matching TRBD2 (6 bases). Germline V gene lookup returns CDR1 SGHTA and CDR2 FQGNSA. Trimming shortened V by 1 base and J by 4 bases, and 9 bases separated the two germline ends. This CDR3 has 14 residues.

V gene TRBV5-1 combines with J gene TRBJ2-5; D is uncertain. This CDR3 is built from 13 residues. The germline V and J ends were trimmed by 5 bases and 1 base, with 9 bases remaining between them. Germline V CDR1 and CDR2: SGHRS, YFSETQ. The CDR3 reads CASSRNGQETQYF. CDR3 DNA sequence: TGCGCCAGCAGTAGAAACGGCCAAGAGACCCAGTACTTC.

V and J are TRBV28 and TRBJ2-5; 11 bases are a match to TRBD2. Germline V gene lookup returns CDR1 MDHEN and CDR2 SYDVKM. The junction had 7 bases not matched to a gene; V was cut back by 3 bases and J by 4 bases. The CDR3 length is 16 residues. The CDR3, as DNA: TGTGCCAGCAGTTTGGGAACTAGCGGGAGTCTAGAGACCCAGTACTTC. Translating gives CASSLGTSGSLETQYF.

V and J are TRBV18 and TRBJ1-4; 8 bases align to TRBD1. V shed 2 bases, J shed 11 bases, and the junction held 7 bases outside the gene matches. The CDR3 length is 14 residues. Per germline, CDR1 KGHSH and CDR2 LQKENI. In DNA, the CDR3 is TGTGCCAGCTCACCATCGGACAGGGTAGAGAAACTGTTTTTT. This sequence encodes CASSPSDRVEKLFF. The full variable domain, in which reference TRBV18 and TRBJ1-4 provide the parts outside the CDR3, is NAGVMQNPRHLVRRRGQEARLRCSPMKGHSHVYWYRQLPEEGLKFMVYLQKENIIDESGMPKERFSAEFPKEGPSILRIQQVVRGDSAAYFCASSPSDRVEKLFFGSGTQLSVL.

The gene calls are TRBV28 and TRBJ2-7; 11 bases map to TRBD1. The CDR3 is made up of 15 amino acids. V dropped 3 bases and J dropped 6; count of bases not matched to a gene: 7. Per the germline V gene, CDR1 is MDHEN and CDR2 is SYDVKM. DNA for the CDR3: TGTGCCAGCAGTTTGGGTGGACAGGGGGCATCCGAGCAGTACTTC. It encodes CASSLGGQGASEQYF.

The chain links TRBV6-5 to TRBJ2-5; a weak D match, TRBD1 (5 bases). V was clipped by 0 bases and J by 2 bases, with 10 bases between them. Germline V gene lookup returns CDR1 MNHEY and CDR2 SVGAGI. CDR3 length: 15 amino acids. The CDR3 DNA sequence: TGTGCCAGCAGTTACTCGGGGCAGGGTCAAGAGACCCAGTACTTC. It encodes CASSYSGQGQETQYF.

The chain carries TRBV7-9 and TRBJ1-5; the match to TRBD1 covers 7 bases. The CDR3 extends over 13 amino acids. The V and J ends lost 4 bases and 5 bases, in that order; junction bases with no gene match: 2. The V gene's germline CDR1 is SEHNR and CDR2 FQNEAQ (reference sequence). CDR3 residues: CASSSQGDQPQHF. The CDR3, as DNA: TGTGCCAGCAGCTCTCAGGGGGATCAGCCCCAGCATTTT.

The DNA for the CDR3 is TGTGCCAGCAGCTTGAATCCTAGCGGCTCCTACAATGAGCAGTTCTTC. This encodes CASSLNPSGSYNEQFF. The chain uses TRBV5-6 and TRBJ2-1, with 7 bases matching TRBD2. V was pared by 1 base and J by 0 bases, with 4 bases of the junction left unmatched. The germline V gene encodes CDR1 SGHDT and CDR2 YYEEEE. The CDR3 contains 16 residues.

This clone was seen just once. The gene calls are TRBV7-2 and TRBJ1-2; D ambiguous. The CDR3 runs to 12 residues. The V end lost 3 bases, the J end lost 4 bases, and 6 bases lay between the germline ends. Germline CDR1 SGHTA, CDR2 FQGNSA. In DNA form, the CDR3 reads TGTGCCAGCAGCTTCGGAGGCTATGGCTACACCTTC. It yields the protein CASSFGGYGYTF.

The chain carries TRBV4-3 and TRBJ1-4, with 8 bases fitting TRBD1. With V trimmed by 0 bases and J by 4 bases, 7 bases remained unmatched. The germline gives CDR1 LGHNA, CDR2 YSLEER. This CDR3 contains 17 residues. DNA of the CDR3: TGCGCCAGCAGCCAAGAACTTTGGGACAGGCTTAATGAAAAACTGTTTTTT. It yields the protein CASSQELWDRLNEKLFF.